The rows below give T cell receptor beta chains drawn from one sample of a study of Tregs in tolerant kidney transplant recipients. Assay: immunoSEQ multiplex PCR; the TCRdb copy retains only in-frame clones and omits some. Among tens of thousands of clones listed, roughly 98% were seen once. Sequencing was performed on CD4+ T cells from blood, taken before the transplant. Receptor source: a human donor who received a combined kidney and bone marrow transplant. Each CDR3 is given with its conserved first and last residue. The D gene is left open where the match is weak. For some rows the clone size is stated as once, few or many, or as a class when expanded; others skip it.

CDR3aa: CASSTQLAAFYNEQFF; CDR3nt: TGTGCCAGCAGCACCCAGTTAGCGGCCTTCTACAATGAGCAGTTCTTC; j_gene: TRBJ2-1; abundance: -; v_gene: TRBV9; len: 16; d_gene: -
CDR3aa: CASSQDLTGANVLTF; CDR3nt: TGTGCCAGCAGCCAAGATTTAACTGGGGCCAACGTCCTGACTTTC; j_gene: TRBJ2-6; abundance: -; v_gene: TRBV4-2; len: 15; d_gene: -
CDR3aa: CASSFLLQGNTGELFF; CDR3nt: TGTGCCAGCAGCTTTTTACTCCAGGGGAACACCGGGGAGCTGTTTTTT; j_gene: TRBJ2-2; abundance: -; v_gene: TRBV5-4; len: 16; d_gene: -
CDR3aa: CASSYRLPLAGGGDTQYF; CDR3nt: TGTGCCAGCAGCTACCGCTTGCCTCTAGCGGGGGGGGGAGATACGCAGTATTTT; j_gene: TRBJ2-3; abundance: -; v_gene: TRBV7-9; len: 18; d_gene: TRBD2
CDR3aa: CASSYSRKNTEAFF; CDR3nt: TGTGCCAGCAGTTACTCGAGAAAGAACACTGAAGCTTTCTTT; j_gene: TRBJ1-1; abundance: -; v_gene: TRBV6-5; len: 14; d_gene: -
CDR3aa: CASRASGIEVSGTDTQYF; CDR3nt: TGCGCCAGCCGGGCTAGCGGGATAGAAGTATCGGGCACAGATACGCAGTATTTT; j_gene: TRBJ2-3; abundance: once; v_gene: TRBV10-1; len: 18; d_gene: TRBD2
CDR3aa: CATSSRGGNEKLFF; CDR3nt: TGTGCCACCAGCAGTAGAGGGGGTAATGAAAAACTGTTTTTT; j_gene: TRBJ1-4; abundance: once; v_gene: TRBV15; len: 14; d_gene: -
CDR3aa: CASSFTGTTSSTDTQYF; CDR3nt: TGTGCCAGCAGTTTCACCGGGACTACCTCTAGCACAGATACGCAGTATTTT; j_gene: TRBJ2-3; abundance: -; v_gene: TRBV7-2; len: 17; d_gene: TRBD2
CDR3aa: CASSLRGRGDTDTQYF; CDR3nt: TGTGCCAGCAGCCTCCGGGGCAGGGGGGACACAGATACGCAGTATTTT; j_gene: TRBJ2-3; abundance: -; v_gene: TRBV7-2; len: 16; d_gene: -
CDR3aa: CASSQDPSSGGPDTQYF; CDR3nt: TGCGCCAGCAGCCAAGATCCATCTAGCGGGGGGCCTGATACGCAGTATTTT; j_gene: TRBJ2-3; abundance: -; v_gene: TRBV4-1; len: 17; d_gene: TRBD2
CDR3aa: CASSQTDRGSGYTF; CDR3nt: TGTGCCAGCAGCCAAACGGACAGGGGCAGTGGCTACACCTTC; j_gene: TRBJ1-2; abundance: -; v_gene: TRBV4-2; len: 14; d_gene: TRBD1